This T cell receptor beta chain was identified during a study of blood T cell repertoires in COVID-19. Study-level background: Samples representing acute and convalescent COVID-19 were sourced from the United States, Italy and Spain. T cells, B-cell-depleted T cells, or PBMCs supplied cDNA or gDNA.

V lost 4 bases and J 6 bases, leaving 12 bases between the germline ends. Looked up from germline, CDR1 is MNHEY and CDR2 is SMNVEV (reference sequence). The CDR3 totals 14 residues. As processed by the authors: Reference gene primers were amplified, and this amplification served to estimate nucleated cell counts. The method was immunoSEQ multiplex PCR; TCRdb's version includes in-frame clones alone and lacks a portion of them. The V and J calls and the clone size are those of that table, but D and trimming were determined from the DNA. This sample has 100,000 to 150,000 clones, with about 85% found just once.

The receptor was derived from a woman older than 75 with acute or convalescent COVID-19. Sequenced: peripheral blood. V gene TRBV27 combines with J gene TRBJ1-4; D perhaps matches TRBD1 (5 bases). This CDR3 is CASSYAGGDEKLFF. CDR3 sequence (DNA): TGTGCCAGCAGTTACGCTGGGGGGGATGAAAAACTGTTTTTT.